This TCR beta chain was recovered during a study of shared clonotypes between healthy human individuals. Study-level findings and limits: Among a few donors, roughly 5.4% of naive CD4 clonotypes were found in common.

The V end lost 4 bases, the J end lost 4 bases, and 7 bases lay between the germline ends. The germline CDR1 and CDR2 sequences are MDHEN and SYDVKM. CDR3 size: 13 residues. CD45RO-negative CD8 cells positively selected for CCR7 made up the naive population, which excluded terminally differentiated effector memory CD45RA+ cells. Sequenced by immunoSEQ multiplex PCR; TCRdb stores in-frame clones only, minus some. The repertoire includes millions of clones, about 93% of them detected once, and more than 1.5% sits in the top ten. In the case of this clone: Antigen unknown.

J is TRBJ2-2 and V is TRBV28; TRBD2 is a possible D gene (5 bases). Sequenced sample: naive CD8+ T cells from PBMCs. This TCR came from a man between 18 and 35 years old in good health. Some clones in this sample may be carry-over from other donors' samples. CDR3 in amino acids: CASSSSGTGELFF. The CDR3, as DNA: TGTGCCAGCAGTTCGAGCGGCACCGGGGAGCTGTTTTTT. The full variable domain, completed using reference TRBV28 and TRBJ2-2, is DVKVTQSSRYLVKRTGEKVFLECVQDMDHENMFWYRQDPGLGLRLIYFSYDVKMKEKGDIPEGYSVSREKKERFSLILESASTNQTSMYLCASSSSGTGELFFGEGSRLTVL.